Reported below is one TCR beta chain. What it binds is not known. This specimen comes from a study of T cell repertoires in cytomegalovirus infection. On the study more broadly: Indications of both CMV infection and matching HLA type were provided by public TCR beta signatures.

This CDR3 contains 15 residues. Trimming took 2 bases from V and 0 from J, leaving 11 bases between them. The V gene's germline CDR1 is SGHRS and CDR2 YFSETQ. TCRdb recomputed calls from the reads with MiXCR, one row per CDR3 protein. Of 300,000 or so distinct CDR3 sequences listed, roughly 25% were seen once; the top ten hold roughly 15%. The rearrangement joins TRBV5-1 to TRBJ1-2; no clear D. The receptor was derived from a human donor in good health (CMV status not recorded). Some clones in this sample may be carry-over from other donors' samples. The sequenced sample was cultured PBMCs, obtained from culture after CMV antigen stimulation. DNA for the CDR3: TGCGCCAGCAGCTTCACCACGGGGACTAACTATGGCTACACCTTC. This codes for CASSFTTGTNYGYTF.